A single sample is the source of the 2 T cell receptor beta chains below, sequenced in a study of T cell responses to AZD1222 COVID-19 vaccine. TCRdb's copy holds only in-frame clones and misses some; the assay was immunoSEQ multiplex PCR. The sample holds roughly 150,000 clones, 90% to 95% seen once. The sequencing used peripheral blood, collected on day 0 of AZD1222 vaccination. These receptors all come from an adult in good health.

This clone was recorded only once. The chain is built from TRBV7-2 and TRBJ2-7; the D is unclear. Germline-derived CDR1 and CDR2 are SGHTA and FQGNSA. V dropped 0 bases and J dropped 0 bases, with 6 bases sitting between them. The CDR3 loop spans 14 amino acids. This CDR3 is CASSLATPSYEQYF. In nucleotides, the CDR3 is TGTGCCAGCAGCTTAGCCACTCCCTCCTACGAGCAGTACTTC.

The CDR3 loop is CASSLVGGRGDSPLHF. The CDR3 coding sequence is TGCGCCAGCAGCTTGGTAGGGGGAAGGGGCGATTCACCCCTCCACTTT. The genes are TRBV5-1 and TRBJ1-6; D possibly corresponds to TRBD1 (6 bases). This CDR3 contains 16 residues. CDR1 is SGHRS and CDR2 is YFSETQ in the germline V gene. V was trimmed by 0 bases and J by 8 bases, leaving 15 bases between them.